This entry lists 3 T cell receptor beta chains sequenced from one sample in a study of CD8 T cells in Susac syndrome. Random hexamers served to reverse transcribe roughly 0.45 to 1 ug RNA. TCRdb ran MiXCR on the immunoSEQ multiplex PCR reads and lists one entry per CDR3 protein. The table has about 64,000 distinct CDR3 sequences, around 95% seen once. The sequenced sample consisted of CD8+ T cells from PBMCs. The receptor set was obtained from a human donor with multiple sclerosis.

This chain joins TRBV2 and TRBJ1-2; no firm D call. The CDR3 sequence is 12 residues long. The V and J ends lost 6 bases and 6 bases respectively, with 11 bases between them. Germline V lookup: CDR1 SNHLY, CDR2 FYNNEI. CDR3 amino acids: CASRQGSHGYTF. CDR3 sequence (DNA): TGTGCCAGCAGACAAGGGTCCCATGGCTACACCTTC.

The chain carries TRBV7-9 and TRBJ2-1, with D perhaps TRBD1 or TRBD2 (5 bases each). The germline V and J ends were trimmed by 8 bases and 10 bases, with 15 bases remaining between them. In germline, CDR1 is SEHNR, CDR2 FQNEAQ (reference sequence). The CDR3 loop spans 12 amino acids. Here the CDR3 reads CASLGASNEQFF. The CDR3 DNA sequence: TGTGCCAGCCTCGGGGCGTCCAACGAGCAGTTCTTC.

V gene TRBV4-1 combines with J gene TRBJ2-3; 8 bases agree with TRBD2. The CDR3 has 18 residues. The V and J ends lost 1 base and 0 bases, in that order; junction bases with no gene match: 9. Germline V gene data show CDR1 as MGHRA and CDR2 as YSYEKL. CDR3 sequence: CASSQGLATSLSTDTQYF. The CDR3 region has the DNA TGCGCCAGCAGCCAAGGACTAGCGACCTCCCTTAGCACAGATACGCAGTATTTT.